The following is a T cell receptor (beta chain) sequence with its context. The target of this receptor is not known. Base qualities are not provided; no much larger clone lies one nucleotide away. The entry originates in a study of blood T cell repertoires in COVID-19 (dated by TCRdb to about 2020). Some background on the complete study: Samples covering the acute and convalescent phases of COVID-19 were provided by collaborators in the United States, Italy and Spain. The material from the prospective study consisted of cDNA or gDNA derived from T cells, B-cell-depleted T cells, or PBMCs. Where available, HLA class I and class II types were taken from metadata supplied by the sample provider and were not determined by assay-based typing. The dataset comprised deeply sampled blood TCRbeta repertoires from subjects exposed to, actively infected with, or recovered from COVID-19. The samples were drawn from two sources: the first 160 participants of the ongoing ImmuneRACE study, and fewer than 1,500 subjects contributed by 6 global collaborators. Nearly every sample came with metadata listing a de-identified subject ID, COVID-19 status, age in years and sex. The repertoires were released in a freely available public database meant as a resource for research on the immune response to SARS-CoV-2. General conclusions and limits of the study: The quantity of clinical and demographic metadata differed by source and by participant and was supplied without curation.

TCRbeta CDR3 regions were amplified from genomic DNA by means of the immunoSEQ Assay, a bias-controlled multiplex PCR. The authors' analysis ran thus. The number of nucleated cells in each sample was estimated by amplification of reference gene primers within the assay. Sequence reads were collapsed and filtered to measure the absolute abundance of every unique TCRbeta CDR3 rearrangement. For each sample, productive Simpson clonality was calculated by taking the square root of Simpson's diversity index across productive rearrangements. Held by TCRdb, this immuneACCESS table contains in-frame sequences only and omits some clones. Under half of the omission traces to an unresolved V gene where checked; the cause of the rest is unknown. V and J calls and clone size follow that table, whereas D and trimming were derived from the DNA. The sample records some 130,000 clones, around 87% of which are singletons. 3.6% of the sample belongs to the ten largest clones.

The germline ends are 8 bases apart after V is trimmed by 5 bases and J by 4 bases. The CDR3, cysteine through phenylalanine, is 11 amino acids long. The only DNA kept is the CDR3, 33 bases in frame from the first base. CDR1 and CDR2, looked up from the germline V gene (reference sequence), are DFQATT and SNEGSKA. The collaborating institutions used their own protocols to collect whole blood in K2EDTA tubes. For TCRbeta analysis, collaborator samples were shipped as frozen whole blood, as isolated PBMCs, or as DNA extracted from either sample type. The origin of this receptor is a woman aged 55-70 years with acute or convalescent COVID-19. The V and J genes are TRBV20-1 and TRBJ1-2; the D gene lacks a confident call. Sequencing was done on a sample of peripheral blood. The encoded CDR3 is CSALGVYGYTF. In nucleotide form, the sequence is TGCAGTGCTCTCGGGGTCTATGGCTACACCTTC.